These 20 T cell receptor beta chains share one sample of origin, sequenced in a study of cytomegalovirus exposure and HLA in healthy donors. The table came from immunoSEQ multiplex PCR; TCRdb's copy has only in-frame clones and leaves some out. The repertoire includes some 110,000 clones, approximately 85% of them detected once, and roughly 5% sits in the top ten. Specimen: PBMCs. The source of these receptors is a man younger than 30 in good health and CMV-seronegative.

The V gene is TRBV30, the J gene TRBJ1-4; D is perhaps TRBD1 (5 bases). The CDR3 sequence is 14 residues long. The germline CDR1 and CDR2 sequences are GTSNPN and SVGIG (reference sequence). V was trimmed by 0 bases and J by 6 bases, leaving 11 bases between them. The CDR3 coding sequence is TGTGCCTGGAGTGTAAGGGGCGCCGATGAAAAACTGTTTTTT. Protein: CAWSVRGADEKLFF. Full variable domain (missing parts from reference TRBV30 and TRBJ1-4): SQTIHQWPATLVQPVGSPLSLECTVEGTSNPNLYWYRQAAGRGLQLLFYSVGIGQISSEVPQNLSASRPQDRQFILSSKKLLLSDSGFYLCAWSVRGADEKLFFGSGTQLSVL.

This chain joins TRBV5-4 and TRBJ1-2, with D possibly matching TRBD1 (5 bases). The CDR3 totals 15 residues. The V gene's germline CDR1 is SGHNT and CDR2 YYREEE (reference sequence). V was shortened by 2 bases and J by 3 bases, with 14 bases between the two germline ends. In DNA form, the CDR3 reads TGTGCCAGCAGCTTTGCGGGGGTAGGTGACTATGGCTACACCTTC. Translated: CASSFAGVGDYGYTF. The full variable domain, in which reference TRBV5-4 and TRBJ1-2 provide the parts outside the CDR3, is ETGVTQSPTHLIKTRGQQVTLRCSSQSGHNTVSWYQQALGQGPQFIFQYYREEENGRGNFPPRFSGLQFPNYSSELNVNALELDDSALYLCASSFAGVGDYGYTFGSGTRLTVV.

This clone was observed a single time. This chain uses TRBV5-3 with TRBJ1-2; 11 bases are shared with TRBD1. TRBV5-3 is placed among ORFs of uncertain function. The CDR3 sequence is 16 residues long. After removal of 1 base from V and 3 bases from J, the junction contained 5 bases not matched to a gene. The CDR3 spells CARSLPGTGGHYGYTF. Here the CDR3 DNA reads TGTGCCAGAAGCTTGCCGGGGACAGGGGGGCACTATGGCTACACCTTC.

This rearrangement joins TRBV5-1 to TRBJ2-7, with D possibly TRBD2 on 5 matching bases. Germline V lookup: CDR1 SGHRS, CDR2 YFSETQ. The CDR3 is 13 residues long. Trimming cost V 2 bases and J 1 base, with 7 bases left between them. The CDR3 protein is CASSFGGSYEQYF. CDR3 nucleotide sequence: TGCGCCAGCAGCTTCGGCGGGTCCTACGAGCAGTACTTC.

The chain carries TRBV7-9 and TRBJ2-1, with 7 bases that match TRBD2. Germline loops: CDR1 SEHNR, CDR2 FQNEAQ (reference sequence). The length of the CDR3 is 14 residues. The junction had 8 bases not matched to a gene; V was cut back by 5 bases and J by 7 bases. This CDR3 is CASSEAGDLNEQFF. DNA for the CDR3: TGTGCCAGCAGCGAGGCGGGGGACCTTAATGAGCAGTTCTTC.

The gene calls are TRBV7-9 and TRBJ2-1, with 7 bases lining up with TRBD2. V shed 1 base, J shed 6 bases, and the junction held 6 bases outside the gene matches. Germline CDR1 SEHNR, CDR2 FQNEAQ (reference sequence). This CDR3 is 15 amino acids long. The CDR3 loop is CASSLGPSGANEQFF. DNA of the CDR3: TGTGCCAGCAGCTTAGGGCCTAGCGGAGCCAATGAGCAGTTCTTC.

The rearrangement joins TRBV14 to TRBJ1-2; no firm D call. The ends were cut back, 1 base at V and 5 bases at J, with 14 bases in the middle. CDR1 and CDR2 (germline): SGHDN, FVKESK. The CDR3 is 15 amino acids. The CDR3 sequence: CASSQGRPDWYGYTF. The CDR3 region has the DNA TGTGCCAGCAGCCAAGGTAGACCCGACTGGTATGGCTACACCTTC.

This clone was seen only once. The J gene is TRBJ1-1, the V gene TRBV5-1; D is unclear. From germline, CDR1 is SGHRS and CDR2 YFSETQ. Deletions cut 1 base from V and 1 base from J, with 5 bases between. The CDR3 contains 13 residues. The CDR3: CASSLQANTEAFF. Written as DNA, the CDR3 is TGCGCCAGCAGCTTGCAAGCGAACACTGAAGCTTTCTTT. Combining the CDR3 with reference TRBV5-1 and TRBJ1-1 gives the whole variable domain KAGVTQTPRYLIKTRGQQVTLSCSPISGHRSVSWYQQTPGQGLQFLFEYFSETQRNKGNFPGRFSGRQFSNSRSEMNVSTLELGDSALYLCASSLQANTEAFFGQGTRLTVV.

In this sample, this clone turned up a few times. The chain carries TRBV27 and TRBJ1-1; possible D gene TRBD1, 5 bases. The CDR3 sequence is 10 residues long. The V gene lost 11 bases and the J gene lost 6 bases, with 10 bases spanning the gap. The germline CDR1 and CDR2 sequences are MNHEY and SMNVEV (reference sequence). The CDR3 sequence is CAAGGAEAFF. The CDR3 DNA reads TGTGCCGCGGGGGGTGCTGAAGCTTTCTTT.

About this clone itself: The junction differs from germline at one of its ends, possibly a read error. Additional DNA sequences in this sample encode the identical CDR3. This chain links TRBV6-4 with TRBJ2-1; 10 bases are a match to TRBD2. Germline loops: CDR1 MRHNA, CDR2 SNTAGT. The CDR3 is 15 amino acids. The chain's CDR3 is CASSDSSGSYNEQFF. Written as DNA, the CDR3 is TGTGCCAGCAGCGACTCTAGCGGGAGCTACAATGAGCAGTTCTTC.

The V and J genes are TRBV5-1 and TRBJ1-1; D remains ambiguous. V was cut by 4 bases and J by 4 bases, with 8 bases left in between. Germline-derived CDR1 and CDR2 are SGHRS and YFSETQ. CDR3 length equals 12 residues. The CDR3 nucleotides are TGCGCCAGCAGCGAGGGCGTCACTGAAGCTTTCTTT. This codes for CASSEGVTEAFF.

The CDR3 loop reads CSVGPWTDNKETQYF. CDR3 DNA sequence: TGCAGCGTTGGGCCTTGGACAGACAACAAAGAGACCCAGTACTTC. This chain joins TRBV29-1 and TRBJ2-5, with D possibly being TRBD1 (6 bases). The CDR3 is made up of 15 amino acids. The germline gives CDR1 SQVTM, CDR2 ANQGSEA. Trimming pared 4 bases from V and 3 bases from J, leaving 18 bases between.

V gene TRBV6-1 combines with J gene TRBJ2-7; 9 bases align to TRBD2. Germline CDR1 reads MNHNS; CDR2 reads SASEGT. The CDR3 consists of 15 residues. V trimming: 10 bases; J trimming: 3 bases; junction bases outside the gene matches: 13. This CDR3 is CAITLGLAENYEQYF. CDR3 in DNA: TGTGCCATTACGCTGGGACTAGCAGAAAACTACGAGCAGTACTTC.

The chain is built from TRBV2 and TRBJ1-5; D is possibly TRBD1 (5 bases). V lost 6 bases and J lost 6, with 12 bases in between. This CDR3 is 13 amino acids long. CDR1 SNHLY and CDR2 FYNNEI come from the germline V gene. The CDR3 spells CASRPRQFQPQHF. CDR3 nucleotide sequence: TGTGCCAGCAGGCCGAGACAGTTTCAGCCCCAGCATTTT.

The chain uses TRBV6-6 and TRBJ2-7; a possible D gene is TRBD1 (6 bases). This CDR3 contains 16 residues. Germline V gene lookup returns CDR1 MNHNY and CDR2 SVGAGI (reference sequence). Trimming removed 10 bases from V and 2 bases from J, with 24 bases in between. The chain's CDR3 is CATAGLFRDTAYEQYF. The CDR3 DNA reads TGTGCCACCGCGGGCCTATTCCGGGACACCGCCTACGAGCAGTACTTC.

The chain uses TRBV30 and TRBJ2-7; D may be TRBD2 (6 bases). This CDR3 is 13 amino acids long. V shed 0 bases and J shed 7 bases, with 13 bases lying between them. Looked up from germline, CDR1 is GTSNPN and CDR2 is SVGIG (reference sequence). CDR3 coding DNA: TGTGCCTGGAGTGTACGGCGGGGTGAAGAGCAGTACTTC. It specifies CAWSVRRGEEQYF. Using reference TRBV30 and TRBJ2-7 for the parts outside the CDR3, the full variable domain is SQTIHQWPATLVQPVGSPLSLECTVEGTSNPNLYWYRQAAGRGLQLLFYSVGIGQISSEVPQNLSASRPQDRQFILSSKKLLLSDSGFYLCAWSVRRGEEQYFGPGTRLTVT.

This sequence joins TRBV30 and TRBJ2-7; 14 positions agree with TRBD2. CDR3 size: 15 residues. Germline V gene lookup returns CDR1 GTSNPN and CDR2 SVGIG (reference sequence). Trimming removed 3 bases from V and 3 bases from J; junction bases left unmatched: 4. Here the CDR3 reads CAWSIGTSGGYEQYF. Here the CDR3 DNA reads TGTGCCTGGAGCATAGGGACTAGCGGGGGCTACGAGCAGTACTTC.

For the CDR3, the DNA is TGTGCCAGCAGCGATAGGGGTGCGCGGGGGCAATCCTACGAGCAGTACTTC. Translated: CASSDRGARGQSYEQYF. V and J are TRBV7-2 and TRBJ2-7; D perhaps matches TRBD2 (7 bases). This CDR3 has 17 amino acids. Germline V gene sequence: CDR1 SGHTA, CDR2 FQGNSA. V shed 5 bases and J shed 1 base, with 21 bases lying between them.

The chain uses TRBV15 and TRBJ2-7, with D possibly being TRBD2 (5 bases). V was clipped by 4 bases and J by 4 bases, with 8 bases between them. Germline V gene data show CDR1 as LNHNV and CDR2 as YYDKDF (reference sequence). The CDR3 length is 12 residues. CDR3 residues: CATSTGRYEQYF. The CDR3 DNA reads TGTGCCACCAGCACGGGAAGATACGAGCAGTACTTC.

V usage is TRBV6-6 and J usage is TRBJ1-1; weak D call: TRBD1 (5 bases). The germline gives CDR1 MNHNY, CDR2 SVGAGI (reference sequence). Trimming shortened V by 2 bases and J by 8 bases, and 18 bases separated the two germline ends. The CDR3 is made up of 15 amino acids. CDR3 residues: CASSYPVGATAEAFF. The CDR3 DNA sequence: TGTGCCAGCAGTTACCCCGTAGGTGCGACAGCCGAAGCTTTCTTT.